The table lists the clone carrying this TCR beta chain with a few counts. The antigen is unknown. This entry is derived from a study of T cell repertoires in cytomegalovirus infection. TCRdb fed the reads into MiXCR, producing one record per CDR3 protein. The table has some 560,000 distinct CDR3 sequences, 40% seen once. Trimming cost V 4 bases and J 0 bases, with 18 bases left between them. CDR3 length: 18 residues. The clonotype was recovered from a human donor in good health (CMV status not recorded). Some clones in this sample may be carry-over from other donors' samples. Material: cultured PBMCs, obtained from culture after CMV antigen stimulation. V gene TRBV12-3 or TRBV12-4 combines with J gene TRBJ2-2; D is perhaps TRBD2 (7 bases). The CDR3 nucleotides are TGTGCCAGCAGTTCTGGACCGGGGGGCCTCGCGAACACCGGGGAGCTGTTTTTT. This codes for CASSSGPGGLANTGELFF.